This entry lists 15 T cell receptor beta chains sequenced from one sample in a study of OX40 agonist ivuxolimab in advanced cancers. Here immunoSEQ multiplex PCR was the method, and the copy in TCRdb shows in-frame clones only, minus some. The sample lists about 79,000 clones, around 94% occurring once. This material consisted of CD4+ or CD8+ T cells sorted from blood, taken in a trial of the OX40 agonist ivuxolimab. The receptors stem from an adult with an advanced solid tumor such as melanoma, head and neck, liver or kidney cancer.

The chain couples TRBV9 to TRBJ1-4; possibly TRBD1 for D (6 bases). The germline gives CDR1 SGDLS, CDR2 YYNGEE. V lost 0 bases and J 5 bases, leaving 29 bases between the germline ends. This CDR3 comprises 21 residues. The CDR3 here is CASSVAPNPILTGQPNEKLFF. The CDR3 nucleotides read TGTGCCAGCAGCGTAGCTCCCAACCCGATCCTCACCGGACAGCCGAATGAAAAACTGTTTTTT.

The rearrangement links TRBV4-1 to TRBJ1-1; D is unresolved. Germline loops: CDR1 MGHRA, CDR2 YSYEKL. The germline V and J ends were trimmed by 4 bases and 0 bases, with 21 bases remaining between them. The CDR3 runs to 18 residues. CDR3 amino acids: CASSPHSQPTLMNTEAFF. The CDR3, as DNA: TGCGCCAGCAGCCCTCACTCGCAGCCGACACTGATGAACACTGAAGCTTTCTTT.

The genes are TRBV28 and TRBJ2-7; TRBD2 matches at 14 bases. After removal of 10 bases from V and 4 bases from J, the junction contained 12 bases not matched to a gene. CDR3 length equals 16 residues. Germline values: CDR1 MDHEN, CDR2 SYDVKM. DNA of the CDR3: TGTGCCACCTTGACTAGCGGGAGGGCCGAGGAGTACGAGCAGTACTTC. Translated, it gives CATLTSGRAEEYEQYF.

The chain joins TRBV7-9 to TRBJ2-5; TRBD2 matches at 12 bases. V trimming: 3 bases; J trimming: 2 bases; junction bases outside the gene matches: 4. The CDR3 length is 16 residues. The germline V gene encodes CDR1 SEHNR and CDR2 FQNEAQ (reference sequence). The CDR3 loop is CASSFASGGAQETQYF. CDR3 nucleotides: TGTGCCAGCAGCTTCGCTAGCGGGGGGGCTCAAGAGACCCAGTACTTC.

The J gene is TRBJ2-3, the V gene TRBV2, with no clear D. The V end lost 7 bases, the J end lost 2 bases, and 10 bases lay between the germline ends. Germline CDR1 SNHLY, CDR2 FYNNEI. CDR3 length: 13 amino acids. CDR3 in amino acids: CASTDKYTDTQYF. In DNA, the CDR3 is TGTGCCAGCACCGACAAATACACAGATACGCAGTATTTT.

V and J are TRBV25-1 and TRBJ2-5, with D tentatively TRBD2 (5 bases). CDR1 and CDR2 from the germline V gene are MGHDK and SYGVNS. The CDR3 covers 17 residues. V was clipped by 3 bases and J by 4 bases, with 21 bases between them. The CDR3 nucleotides are TGTGCCAGCAGTGACTTGGGAGACAACGCTTTAATAGAGACCCAGTACTTC. Its protein product is CASSDLGDNALIETQYF.

The V and J genes are TRBV4-1 and TRBJ2-5, with D possibly TRBD1 on 5 matching bases. This CDR3 contains 15 residues. The V gene's germline CDR1 is MGHRA and CDR2 YSYEKL. V was pared by 2 bases and J by 1 base, with 11 bases between. In DNA form, the CDR3 reads TGCGCCAGCAGCCAATGGTTAGGGGCCCAAGAGACCCAGTACTTC. This sequence encodes CASSQWLGAQETQYF.

The rearrangement links TRBV15 to TRBJ2-7; TRBD1 matches at 9 bases. V was pared by 5 bases and J by 6 bases, with 8 bases of the junction left unmatched. Germline-derived CDR1 and CDR2 are LNHNV and YYDKDF (reference sequence). CDR3 length: 14 residues. The CDR3 sequence: CATSSGTGNSEQYF. The DNA for the CDR3 is TGTGCCACCAGCTCCGGGACAGGGAACAGCGAGCAGTACTTC.

The rearrangement joins TRBV5-1 to TRBJ2-2, with a possible D match to TRBD1 (6 bases). CDR1 and CDR2 (germline): SGHRS, YFSETQ. Trimming cost V 2 bases and J 6 bases, with 8 bases left between them. This CDR3 is 13 amino acids long. The CDR3 protein is CASSLEGAGELFF. CDR3 nucleotide sequence: TGCGCCAGCAGCTTAGAGGGGGCCGGGGAGCTGTTTTTT.

About this clone itself: The sample contains more than one DNA sequence encoding this CDR3. This chain uses TRBV27 with TRBJ1-1; D gene ambiguous. V lost 2 bases and J 0 bases, leaving 4 bases between the germline ends. The length of the CDR3 is 13 residues. The germline V gene encodes CDR1 MNHEY and CDR2 SMNVEV (reference sequence). The CDR3 DNA follows: TGTGCCAGCAGTTTAAGCGTGAACACTGAAGCTTTCTTT. Translated: CASSLSVNTEAFF.

This chain joins TRBV29-1 and TRBJ1-1; 7 nucleotides match TRBD1. V trimming: 2 bases; J trimming: 2 bases; junction bases outside the gene matches: 2. This CDR3 is 13 amino acids long. The V gene's germline CDR1 is SQVTM and CDR2 ANQGSEA. The CDR3 sequence: CSVETGANTEAFF. In nucleotides, the CDR3 is TGCAGCGTTGAAACAGGGGCAAACACTGAAGCTTTCTTT.

The J gene is TRBJ2-1, the V gene TRBV4-3; 9 nucleotides match TRBD1. Germline V gene lookup returns CDR1 LGHNA and CDR2 YSLEER. The CDR3 has 16 residues. Unmatched junction bases numbered 9, after V lost 1 base and J lost 8 bases. CDR3 coding DNA: TGCGCCAGCAGCCAAGGGGGACAGGGAGGAGGCGATGAGCAGTTCTTC. It translates to CASSQGGQGGGDEQFF.

This clone was observed a single time. This chain connects TRBV2 to TRBJ2-2; TRBD1 matches 12 bases. CDR1 is SNHLY, CDR2 FYNNEI, per germline. Losses at the gene ends were 5 bases for V and 6 bases for J; bases not matched to a gene: 7. The CDR3 has 16 amino acids. CDR3 bases: TGTGCCAGCAGTTTCCACCGGGACAGGGGGCCCGGGGAGCTGTTTTTT. Protein: CASSFHRDRGPGELFF.

The chain combines TRBV5-8 with TRBJ2-1, with 9 bases lining up with TRBD2. With 0 bases clipped from V and 6 bases from J, the junction kept 4 bases outside the gene matches. CDR3 length: 15 amino acids. The V gene's germline CDR1 is SGHTS and CDR2 YDEGEE. This CDR3 reads CASSLVAGGPNEQFF. DNA for the CDR3: TGTGCCAGCAGCTTGGTGGCGGGAGGGCCCAATGAGCAGTTCTTC.

This clone was recorded once. The chain combines TRBV2 with TRBJ2-7; no definite D call. Trimming stripped 0 bases from V and 3 bases from J, with 3 bases between. The CDR3 length is 12 residues. The V gene's germline CDR1 is SNHLY and CDR2 FYNNEI. CDR3 protein: CASSEANYEQYF. CDR3 nucleotides: TGTGCCAGCAGTGAAGCAAACTACGAGCAGTACTTC. Together with reference TRBV2 and TRBJ2-7, the CDR3 gives the full variable domain: EPEVTQTPSHQVTQMGQEVILRCVPISNHLYFYWYRQILGQKVEFLVSFYNNEISEKSEIFDDQFSVERPDGSNFTLKIRSTKLEDSAMYFCASSEANYEQYFGPGTRLTVT.